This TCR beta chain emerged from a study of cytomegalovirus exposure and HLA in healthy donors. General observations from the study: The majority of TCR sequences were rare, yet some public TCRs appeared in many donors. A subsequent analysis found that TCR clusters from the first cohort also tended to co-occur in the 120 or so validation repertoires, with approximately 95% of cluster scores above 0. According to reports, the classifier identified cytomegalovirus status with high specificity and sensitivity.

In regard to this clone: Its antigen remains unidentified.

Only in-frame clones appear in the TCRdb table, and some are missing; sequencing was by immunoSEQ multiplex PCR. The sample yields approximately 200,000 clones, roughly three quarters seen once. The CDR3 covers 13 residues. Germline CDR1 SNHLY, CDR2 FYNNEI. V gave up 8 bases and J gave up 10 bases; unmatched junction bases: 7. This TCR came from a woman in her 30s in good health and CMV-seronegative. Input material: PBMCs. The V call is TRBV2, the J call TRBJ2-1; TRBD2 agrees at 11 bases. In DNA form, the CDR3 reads TGTGCCAGCGGTAGCGGGGGGGCGGGAGAGCAGTTCTTC. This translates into CASGSGGAGEQFF.